This T cell receptor (beta chain) was obtained from a study of blood T cell repertoires in COVID-19. The overall study: T cells, B-cell-depleted T cells, or PBMCs supplied cDNA or gDNA.

As originally analysed: Estimated nucleated cell counts came from reference gene primer amplification. TCRdb keeps only in-frame clones here, not all; method: immunoSEQ multiplex PCR. V and J calls plus clone size are reproduced from that table; the DNA served to infer D and trimming. The sample includes a few hundred thousand clones, over 75% seen only once; the top ten take roughly 4.1%. The CDR3 extends over 20 amino acids. Looked up from germline, CDR1 is MNHEY and CDR2 is SVGEGT. With 5 bases clipped from V and 0 bases from J, the junction kept 14 bases outside the gene matches. The J gene is TRBJ2-3, the V gene TRBV6-2 or TRBV6-3; 13 bases fit TRBD2. The sample consisted of peripheral blood. This clonotype originated in a woman aged 45 to 65 with active or convalescent COVID-19. The CDR3 coding sequence is TGTGCCAGCAGTCCACTGGGTAGACTAGCGGGGGGCTCTAGCACAGATACGCAGTATTTT. Its translation: CASSPLGRLAGGSSTDTQYF.